The rows below give T cell receptor beta chains drawn from one sample of a study of metastatic and nonmetastatic thyroid tumors. TCRdb called clones again from the PCR reads with MiXCR. The sample holds around 29,000 clones, 20% to 25% seen once. Material for sequencing was blood. The receptors stem from a female donor with papillary thyroid cancer or a benign thyroid nodule (not recorded which). Some clones in this sample may be carry-over from other donors' samples. Both conserved end residues are part of each CDR3. The D gene is left open where the match is weak. Expanded clones get a size class; other rows say once, few or many, or leave the size out.

J,V,size,D,length,CDR3,DNA
TRBJ2-7,TRBV11-2,-,-,13,CASSLDRLGEQYF,TGTGCCAGCAGCTTAGATCGCCTGGGGGAGCAGTACTTC
TRBJ2-7,TRBV11-2,-,TRBD2,17,CASSLGTSGRVGYEQYF,TGTGCCAGCAGCTTGGGCACTAGCGGGAGGGTCGGCTATGAGCAGTACTTC
TRBJ1-1,TRBV6-1,many,TRBD1,14,CASRFRTGGTEAFF,TGTGCCAGCAGGTTCCGGACAGGAGGGACTGAAGCTTTCTTT
TRBJ2-3,TRBV3-1,many,-,12,CASSYRGDTQYF,TGTGCCAGCAGCTATCGAGGGGATACGCAGTATTTT
TRBJ2-1,TRBV6-5,few,TRBD2,15,CASSPSSGSGNEQFF,TGTGCCAGCAGCCCCTCTAGCGGGAGCGGAAATGAGCAGTTCTTC
TRBJ1-3,TRBV20-1,-,-,16,CSARDYQVASGNTLYF,-
TRBJ2-6,TRBV11-1,-,-,16,CASSTRTFSGANVLTF,TGTGCCAGCAGCACCCGGACATTCTCTGGGGCCAACGTCCTGACTTTC
TRBJ1-1,TRBV5-1,many,TRBD1,14,CASSLGQGRAEAFF,TGCGCCAGCAGCTTGGGACAGGGTCGGGCTGAAGCTTTCTTT
TRBJ1-2,TRBV4-1,many,TRBD1,16,CASSQERAGGFYGYTF,TGCGCCAGCAGCCAAGAGAGGGCAGGGGGCTTCTATGGCTACACCTTC
TRBJ2-2,TRBV7-2,many,-,13,CASSLGQSGELFF,TGTGCCAGCAGCTTAGGGCAGTCCGGGGAGCTGTTTTTT
TRBJ2-7,TRBV7-9,-,-,15,CASSLSLQAGYEQYF,TGTGCCAGCAGCTTAAGTCTTCAGGCAGGATACGAGCAGTACTTC
TRBJ2-7,TRBV19,many,TRBD2,16,CASSIGLAENSYEQYF,TGTGCCAGTAGTATTGGGCTAGCGGAAAACTCCTACGAGCAGTACTTC
TRBJ1-5,TRBV20-1,-,-,14,CSATAQGGNQPQHF,TGCAGTGCTACGGCACAGGGCGGCAATCAGCCCCAGCATTTT
TRBJ1-2,TRBV7-9,-,TRBD1,14,CASTTDRGSKGYTF,TGTGCCAGCACCACCGACAGGGGAAGTAAGGGCTACACCTTC
TRBJ1-1,TRBV3-1,-,-,14,CASTRQRGRTEAFF,TGTGCCAGCACCCGACAGCGTGGTAGGACTGAAGCTTTCTTT
TRBJ1-4,TRBV5-1,many,-,14,CASSPGRGREKLFF,TGCGCCAGCAGCCCTGGACGGGGAAGGGAAAAACTGTTTTTT
TRBJ2-5,TRBV11-3,many,TRBD2,18,CASSWGLAGGPEQETQYF,TGTGCCAGCAGCTGGGGACTAGCGGGGGGGCCGGAGCAAGAGACCCAGTACTTC
TRBJ2-1,TRBV3-1,-,-,13,CASSLGGYNEQFF,TGTGCCAGCAGCCTCGGGGGTTACAATGAGCAGTTCTTC
TRBJ2-7,TRBV20-1,-,TRBD1,16,CSARDHGQGISYEQYF,TGCAGTGCTAGGGACCATGGACAGGGTATCTCCTACGAGCAGTACTTC
TRBJ2-2,TRBV2,many,-,16,CASSPHPLTLTGELFF,TGTGCCAGCAGCCCCCACCCTCTAACCCTCACCGGGGAGCTGTTTTTT
TRBJ2-1,TRBV6-2/TRBV6-3,-,TRBD2,13,CASSLAGGNEQFF,TGTGCCAGCAGCCTAGCGGGAGGCAATGAGCAGTTCTTC
TRBJ2-1,TRBV5-1,-,-,16,CASISLASTNHNEQFF,TGCGCCAGCATCTCGTTAGCGTCTACCAATCACAATGAGCAGTTCTTC
TRBJ1-2,TRBV7-8,-,TRBD1,15,CASSLGGTGSYGYTF,TGTGCCAGCAGCTTAGGTGGGACAGGGAGCTATGGCTACACCTTC
TRBJ2-1,TRBV6-1,-,TRBD2,16,CASSEIGAGGRNEQFF,TGTGCCAGCAGTGAAATAGGAGCGGGAGGGCGCAATGAGCAGTTCTTC
TRBJ1-4,TRBV6-1,many,-,14,CASRGDESNEKLFF,TGTGCCAGCAGGGGGGACGAATCTAATGAAAAACTGTTTTTT
TRBJ1-5,TRBV19,once,-,15,CASSISSSGHQPQRF,TGTGCCAGTAGTATAAGTAGCAGTGGGCACCAGCCCCAGCGTTTT
TRBJ2-1,TRBV20-1,few,TRBD2,13,CSAQSGNIDEQFF,TGCAGTGCCCAAAGCGGGAATATCGATGAGCAGTTCTTC
TRBJ1-4,TRBV30,many,TRBD1,15,CAWLSSRGQGEKLFF,TGTGCCTGGCTCTCCAGCCGGGGACAGGGTGAAAAACTGTTTTTT
TRBJ1-4,TRBV7-9,many,-,20,CASSLSPVGGETRLNEKLFF,TGTGCCAGCAGCTTATCCCCCGTGGGGGGGGAGACTAGACTAAATGAAAAACTGTTTTTT
TRBJ2-2,TRBV30,-,-,14,CAWETGGGTGELFF,TGTGCCTGGGAAACAGGGGGGGGGACCGGGGAGCTGTTTTTT
TRBJ2-1,TRBV6-1,few,TRBD2,14,CARSEREGGDEQFF,TGTGCCAGAAGTGAGAGGGAGGGAGGCGATGAGCAGTTCTTC
TRBJ1-5,TRBV30,-,-,13,CAWSVSGNQPQHF,TGTGCCTGGAGTGTATCAGGGAATCAGCCCCAGCATTTT
TRBJ2-1,TRBV2,few,TRBD2,15,CASSDFPGGSNEQFF,TGTGCCAGCAGTGACTTCCCGGGGGGTTCAAATGAGCAGTTCTTC
TRBJ2-5,TRBV13,few,-,12,CASSGSGETQYF,TGTGCCAGCAGCGGGAGTGGCGAGACCCAGTACTTC
TRBJ1-2,TRBV6-1,-,-,10,CASKIQGYTF,TGTGCCAGCAAGATACAGGGCTACACCTTC
TRBJ2-7,TRBV13,once,TRBD2,15,CASSLTGLAGGEQYF,TGTGCCAGCAGCTTAACGGGACTAGCGGGAGGAGAGCAGTACTTC